This TCR beta chain was captured by sequencing in a study of Ad26.COV2.S vaccination and SARS-CoV-2 variants. Study overall: Intramuscular Ad26.COV2.S doses were given once or twice, 56 days apart.

Findings of the study overall: Post-vaccination breadth of spike-specific CD8+ and CD4+ T cell responses was reportedly substantial.

With respect to this clone: Its antigen remains unidentified.

Measured with immunoSEQ multiplex PCR; TCRdb has only the in-frame clones, and not every one. The table includes 380,000 or so clones, roughly 85% detected once. The treatment here: roughly 20 received Ad26.COV2.S at low or high dose, single or two shots; about five received placebo; per-sample allocation not given. The samples were gathered on day 63 after the first injection of vaccine or placebo. Germline loops: CDR1 SGHTA, CDR2 FQGNSA. Trimming took 5 bases from V and 8 from J, leaving 16 bases between them. The CDR3 consists of 14 residues. The sequences come from peripheral blood, collected in a trial of Ad26.COV2.S vaccine versus placebo. The rearrangement uses TRBV7-2 and TRBJ2-4, with D possibly being TRBD2 (6 bases). The TCR comes from a person between 18 and 59 years old who received the Ad26.COV2.S COVID-19 vaccine or a placebo. CDR3 in DNA: TGTGCCAGCAGCCTCCCCCCGGGGGAGTACATTCAGTACTTC. It specifies CASSLPPGEYIQYF.